The 29 T cell receptor beta chains listed next were all sequenced from one sample in a study of T cells in Graves' hyperthyroidism and ophthalmopathy. RNA transcripts served as the template for amplifying TCR beta CDR3 regions. A first-round RT-PCR of the TCR CDR3 used the HTBI primer set. In TCRdb, the multiplex PCR reads were re-called with MiXCR into one record per CDR3 protein. The data contain about 180,000 distinct CDR3 sequences, approximately 15% of them singletons. The sequenced material came from blood. The receptors shown here come from a woman aged 45-65 years with Graves' hyperthyroidism.

This clonotype came up many times. The rearrangement joins TRBV2 to TRBJ2-3; the match to TRBD1 covers 9 bases. The CDR3 is 14 amino acids. Looked up from germline, CDR1 is SNHLY and CDR2 is FYNNEI. With 5 bases clipped from V and 5 bases from J, the junction kept 5 bases outside the gene matches. CDR3 DNA sequence: TGTGCCAGCAGTCAGACAGGGGGGAGAGATACGCAGTATTTT. It codes for CASSQTGGRDTQYF.

This clonotype was detected many times. The chain joins TRBV6-5 to TRBJ1-1; D is unresolved. The CDR3 runs to 15 residues. Deletions cut 0 bases from V and 6 bases from J, with 14 bases between. Germline CDR1 and CDR2: MNHEY and SVGAGI. CDR3 protein: CASSYSNRGVPEAFF. CDR3 nucleotide sequence: TGTGCCAGCAGTTACTCGAATAGAGGAGTACCTGAAGCTTTCTTT.

This clonotype was seen many times. The V call is TRBV2, the J call TRBJ1-4, with TRBD1 as a possible D gene (5 bases). Germline-derived CDR1 and CDR2 are SNHLY and FYNNEI. The CDR3 contains 15 residues. Between the trimmed V and J ends, which lost 6 bases and 0 bases, there was a span of 11 bases. CDR3 nucleotide sequence: TGTGCCAGCAGCCCCAGGGTTTCAACTAATGAAAAACTGTTTTTT. It yields the protein CASSPRVSTNEKLFF. The full variable domain, its missing parts supplied by reference TRBV2 and TRBJ1-4, is EPEVTQTPSHQVTQMGQEVILRCVPISNHLYFYWYRQILGQKVEFLVSFYNNEISEKSEIFDDQFSVERPDGSNFTLKIRSTKLEDSAMYFCASSPRVSTNEKLFFGSGTQLSVL.

This clonotype occurred many times. This sequence joins TRBV28 and TRBJ1-4, with unresolved D. Trimming pared 7 bases from V and 8 bases from J, leaving 17 bases between. The CDR3 sequence is 14 residues long. CDR1 and CDR2 from the germline V gene are MDHEN and SYDVKM. The CDR3, as DNA: TGTGCCAGCAACGATCACCCCGGGAGGGAAAAACTGTTTTTT. This encodes CASNDHPGREKLFF.

This clonotype was seen at least ten times. V and J are TRBV28 and TRBJ1-2; D gene ambiguous. This CDR3 contains 10 residues. Trimming pared 7 bases from V and 4 bases from J, leaving 4 bases between. Germline assignment: CDR1 MDHEN and CDR2 SYDVKM. CDR3 DNA sequence: TGTGCCAGCATCATCTATGGCTACACCTTC. Translating it yields CASIIYGYTF.

The rearrangement uses TRBV3-1 and TRBJ2-7; D remains unclear. The CDR3 is 15 amino acids. The ends were cut back, 1 base at V and 0 bases at J, with 10 bases in the middle. CDR1 LGHDT and CDR2 YNNKEL come from the germline V gene (reference sequence). The CDR3 sequence is CASSQASGSSYEQYF. CDR3 nucleotide sequence: TGTGCCAGCAGCCAAGCTTCGGGCAGCTCCTACGAGCAGTACTTC.

In its sample, this clonotype was seen many times. The chain links TRBV7-2 to TRBJ2-1, with 8 bases fitting TRBD2. V was pared by 7 bases and J by 2 bases, with 4 bases of the junction left unmatched. CDR3 length equals 14 residues. In germline, CDR1 is SGHTA, CDR2 FQGNSA. This CDR3 is CASTLGGAYNEQFF. As DNA, the CDR3 is TGTGCCAGCACTCTCGGGGGGGCCTACAATGAGCAGTTCTTC.

This clonotype was observed a few times. J is TRBJ2-1 and V is TRBV29-1; D gene ambiguous. The CDR3 covers 13 residues. V lost 4 bases, J lost 1 base, and 8 bases lay in between. Germline V gene sequence: CDR1 SQVTM, CDR2 ANQGSEA. CDR3 amino acids: CSVGATSYNEQFF. The CDR3 DNA is TGCAGCGTTGGCGCAACGTCCTACAATGAGCAGTTCTTC.

This clonotype was seen repeatedly, ten times or more. The gene calls are TRBV2 and TRBJ2-1, with D possibly matching TRBD1 (5 bases). This CDR3 is 15 amino acids long. Germline CDR1 SNHLY, CDR2 FYNNEI. V gave up 2 bases and J gave up 0 bases, with 8 bases separating them. The CDR3 reads CASSEQGSSYNEQFF. The CDR3 DNA reads as TGTGCCAGCAGTGAACAGGGAAGCTCCTACAATGAGCAGTTCTTC.

This clonotype was detected ten times or more. The chain joins TRBV25-1 to TRBJ1-6, with TRBD1 identical over 7 bases. Trimming took 4 bases from V and 5 from J; bases not matched to a gene: 5. Germline CDR1 reads MGHDK; CDR2 reads SYGVNS. CDR3 length: 15 residues. In nucleotides, the CDR3 is TGTGCCAGCAGTGCAGCAGGGGGGGATAATTCACCCCTCCACTTT. Its translation is CASSAAGGDNSPLHF. The full variable domain, in which reference TRBV25-1 and TRBJ1-6 provide the parts outside the CDR3, is EADIYQTPRYLVIGTGKKITLECSQTMGHDKMYWYQQDPGMELHLIHYSYGVNSTEKGDLSSESTVSRIRTEHFPLTLESARPSHTSQYLCASSAAGGDNSPLHFGNGTRLTVT.

The chain couples TRBV5-1 to TRBJ2-2; 9 nucleotides line up with TRBD2. This CDR3 has 13 residues. Germline CDR1 and CDR2: SGHRS and YFSETQ. V was clipped by 5 bases and J by 6 bases; unmatched bases: 2. CDR3 bases: TGCGCCAGCAGGCTAGCGGGGTCCGGGGAGCTGTTTTTT. This gives the protein CASRLAGSGELFF.

The chain uses TRBV11-2 and TRBJ1-1; no clear D gene. The CDR3 totals 13 residues. Per germline, CDR1 SGHAT and CDR2 FQNNGV. The V gene lost 4 bases and the J gene lost 5 bases, with 11 bases spanning the gap. The CDR3 DNA follows: TGTGCCAGCAGCTCACAATTCTTGACTGAAGCTTTCTTT. This codes for CASSSQFLTEAFF.

In this sample, this clonotype turned up many times. V usage is TRBV7-2 and J usage is TRBJ2-3; no firm D call. In germline, CDR1 is SGHTA, CDR2 FQGNSA. This CDR3 spans 15 amino acids. Trimming took 0 bases from V and 5 from J, leaving 12 bases between them. CDR3 in amino acids: CASSLAPGWGDTQYF. CDR3 DNA sequence: TGTGCCAGCAGCTTAGCGCCGGGCTGGGGAGATACGCAGTATTTT.

This clonotype was seen at least ten times. The genes are TRBV28 and TRBJ2-7; no definite D call. Germline V CDR1 and CDR2: MDHEN, SYDVKM. The ends were cut back, 3 bases at V and 4 bases at J, with 10 bases in the middle. The CDR3 has 13 amino acids. CDR3 in amino acids: CASSFKQLYEQYF. In DNA form, the CDR3 reads TGTGCCAGCAGTTTTAAACAGCTTTACGAGCAGTACTTC.

The chain recombines TRBV28 with TRBJ1-6; no reliable D call. The germline V gene encodes CDR1 MDHEN and CDR2 SYDVKM. This CDR3 spans 12 amino acids. V lost 7 bases and J lost 8, with 9 bases in between. Here the CDR3 reads CASTFGHSPLHF. The CDR3 DNA sequence: TGTGCCAGCACTTTTGGACATTCACCCCTCCACTTT.

This clonotype has a count of ten or more. The chain has TRBV27 and TRBJ2-7; 9 bases map to TRBD1. This CDR3 is 16 amino acids long. The V segment lost 2 bases and the J segment 4 bases; nucleotides outside the gene matches: 9. Germline CDR1 MNHEY, CDR2 SMNVEV (reference sequence). The CDR3 DNA follows: TGTGCCAGCAGTTTAGGCCCCGGGACAGGGAGGTACGAGCAGTACTTC. Its translation: CASSLGPGTGRYEQYF.

This clonotype was counted between two and nine times. V is TRBV20-1 and J is TRBJ1-3; the D gene is possibly TRBD1 (6 bases). The CDR3 sequence is 13 residues long. V gave up 5 bases and J gave up 4 bases, with 12 bases separating them. Germline V gene data show CDR1 as DFQATT and CDR2 as SNEGSKA (reference sequence). Written as DNA, the CDR3 is TGCAGTGCTGAAAGGACAGCGGGAAACACCATATATTTT. The encoded protein is CSAERTAGNTIYF.

The chain employs TRBV27 and TRBJ1-1; TRBD1 aligns across 7 bases. The length of the CDR3 is 14 residues. Per the germline V gene, CDR1 is MNHEY and CDR2 is SMNVEV (reference sequence). J lost 6 bases, V lost 6 bases, and 10 bases had no gene match. Here the CDR3 DNA reads TGTGCCAGCAGCTTACGGCCAGGGGGACCTGAAGCTTTCTTT. This encodes CASSLRPGGPEAFF.

This clonotype was seen at least ten times. The rearrangement links TRBV7-2 to TRBJ2-1, with D perhaps assigned TRBD1 or TRBD2 (6 bases each). The length of the CDR3 is 15 residues. The germline V gene has CDR1 SGHTA and CDR2 FQGNSA. V was clipped by 3 bases and J by 2 bases, with 11 bases between them. The CDR3: CASSFSRGPYNEQFF. The CDR3 region has the DNA TGTGCCAGCAGCTTCTCCCGGGGGCCCTACAATGAGCAGTTCTTC.

In its sample, this clonotype was seen many times. The CDR3 DNA follows: TGTGCCAGCTCACAGTACAGCTCCTACGAGCAGTACTTC. It specifies CASSQYSSYEQYF. The chain uses TRBV18 and TRBJ2-7, with D unresolved. The germline V gene has CDR1 KGHSH and CDR2 LQKENI. The CDR3 covers 13 residues. V was shortened by 4 bases and J by 0 bases, with 7 bases between the two germline ends. Combining the CDR3 with reference TRBV18 and TRBJ2-7 gives the whole variable domain NAGVMQNPRHLVRRRGQEARLRCSPMKGHSHVYWYRQLPEEGLKFMVYLQKENIIDESGMPKERFSAEFPKEGPSILRIQQVVRGDSAAYFCASSQYSSYEQYFGPGTRLTVT.

The rearrangement joins TRBV6-1 to TRBJ2-7; the D gene is possibly TRBD2 (7 bases). Between the trimmed V and J ends, which lost 6 bases and 2 bases, there was a span of 14 bases. CDR1 is MNHNS, CDR2 SASEGT, per germline. The CDR3 loop spans 14 amino acids. The CDR3, as DNA: TGTGCCAGCAGCAACAGGGAGGGAGCCTACGAGCAGTACTTC. Amino acid sequence: CASSNREGAYEQYF.

This clonotype came up many times. The chain joins TRBV27 to TRBJ2-7, with 9 bases matching TRBD1. The germline V gene encodes CDR1 MNHEY and CDR2 SMNVEV (reference sequence). The CDR3 extends over 14 amino acids. J was trimmed by 6 bases and V by 3 bases; bases with no gene match: 6. DNA for the CDR3: TGTGCCAGCAGTTTCGGGGACAGGGCATCCGAGCAGTACTTC. It specifies CASSFGDRASEQYF.

There are many counts of this clonotype. V is TRBV6-5 and J is TRBJ1-5; 8 bases agree with TRBD1. This CDR3 spans 15 amino acids. Germline CDR1 reads MNHEY; CDR2 reads SVGAGI. J was trimmed by 6 bases and V by 4 bases; bases with no gene match: 8. In nucleotides, the CDR3 is TGTGCCAGCAGTTCATTACAGGGGGTTAGTCAGCCCCAGCATTTT. Its translation: CASSSLQGVSQPQHF.

This clonotype was detected many times. The J gene is TRBJ2-1, the V gene TRBV20-1, with 8 bases fitting TRBD1. Trimming removed 0 bases from V and 5 bases from J; junction bases left unmatched: 9. In germline, CDR1 is DFQATT, CDR2 SNEGSKA (reference sequence). The CDR3 sequence is 16 residues long. The CDR3 reads CSARDTQGQAHNEQFF. As DNA, the CDR3 is TGCAGTGCTAGAGACACCCAGGGACAGGCCCACAATGAGCAGTTCTTC.

The gene calls are TRBV5-6 and TRBJ1-3, with a possible D match to TRBD1 (5 bases). Germline-derived CDR1 and CDR2 are SGHDT and YYEEEE. V was trimmed by 0 bases and J by 0 bases, leaving 13 bases between them. The CDR3 runs to 17 residues. The chain's CDR3 is CASSLAYGGSSGNTIYF. In DNA, the CDR3 is TGTGCCAGCAGCTTGGCCTATGGGGGAAGCTCTGGAAACACCATATATTTT.

This clonotype was counted at least ten times. The chain has TRBV9 and TRBJ2-5, with a possible D match to TRBD1 (5 bases). Per germline, CDR1 SGDLS and CDR2 YYNGEE. Trimming took off 0 bases at V and 3 bases at J, with 9 bases between the two ends. This CDR3 is built from 14 residues. The CDR3 protein is CASSVGSREETQYF. For the CDR3, the DNA is TGTGCCAGCAGCGTAGGGTCCAGGGAAGAGACCCAGTACTTC.

This clonotype was recorded at least ten times. The chain is built from TRBV7-9 and TRBJ1-2, with D possibly matching TRBD1 (6 bases). Trimming took off 4 bases at V and 0 bases at J, with 15 bases between the two ends. This CDR3 is 16 amino acids long. Germline-derived CDR1 and CDR2 are SEHNR and FQNEAQ (reference sequence). The CDR3 protein is CASSSTLQGANYGYTF. The CDR3 DNA sequence: TGTGCCAGCAGCTCAACGCTACAGGGTGCTAACTATGGCTACACCTTC.

This clonotype has a handful of counts. A much larger clone differs by one base, so this may be a read error. Here the CDR3 DNA reads TGTGCCGGCAGGGGGACAGAAGTATTGAACACTGAAGCTTTCTTT. Amino acids: CAGRGTEVLNTEAFF. This chain joins TRBV6-1 and TRBJ1-1, with 7 bases lining up with TRBD1. This CDR3 contains 15 residues. Germline V lookup: CDR1 MNHNS, CDR2 SASEGT.

The sample holds many counts of this clonotype. The chain employs TRBV2 and TRBJ1-3; perhaps TRBD1 as D (5 bases). Deletions cut 7 bases from V and 4 bases from J, with 11 bases between. Germline V CDR1 and CDR2: SNHLY, FYNNEI. The CDR3 is 13 residues long. DNA for the CDR3: TGTGCCAGCAAGCAGGAGGGGGGAAACACCATATATTTT. This sequence encodes CASKQEGGNTIYF.